This paragraph covers one TCR beta chain sequence. Its antigen is as yet unknown. It was into CD45RA+ naive and CD45RA-negative memory subsets that the CD4+ cells were split. The assay was immunoSEQ multiplex PCR, and TCRdb's table has in-frame clones only and misses some. The profile shows roughly 2,300,000 clones, 80% to 95% of them singletons. This sample is drawn from a study of shared clonotypes between healthy human individuals. Study-level points and caveats: Relative to clonotypes present in all four donors, those not shared had lower generation probabilities. Sampling included only blood; tissue repertoires likely differ.

V shed 4 bases and J shed 2 bases, with 15 bases lying between them. This CDR3 contains 15 residues. Germline V gives CDR1 MGHRA, CDR2 YSYEKL. V is TRBV4-1 and J is TRBJ2-7; the D gene is possibly TRBD2 (6 bases). The TCR originated in a man between 18 and 35 years old in good health. Some clones in this sample may be carry-over from other donors' samples. The material sequenced was naive CD4+ T cells from PBMCs. Subset defined: CD45RA+ positively selected. CDR3 region: CASSPLGGLPYEQYF. For the CDR3, the DNA is TGCGCCAGCAGCCCGCTCGGGGGACTCCCCTACGAGCAGTACTTC.